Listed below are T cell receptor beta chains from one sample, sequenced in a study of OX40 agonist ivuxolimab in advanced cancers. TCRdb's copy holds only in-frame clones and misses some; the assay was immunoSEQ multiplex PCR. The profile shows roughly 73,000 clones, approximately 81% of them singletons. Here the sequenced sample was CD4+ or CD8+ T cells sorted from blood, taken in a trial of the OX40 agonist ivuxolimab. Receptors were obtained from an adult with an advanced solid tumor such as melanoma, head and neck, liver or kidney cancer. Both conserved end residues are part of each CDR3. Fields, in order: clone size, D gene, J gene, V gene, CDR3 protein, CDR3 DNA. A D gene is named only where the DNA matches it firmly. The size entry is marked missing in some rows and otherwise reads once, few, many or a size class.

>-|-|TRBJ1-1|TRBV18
CASSSGGGADTEAFF
TGTGCCAGCTCATCGGGAGGGGGGGCGGACACTGAAGCTTTCTTT
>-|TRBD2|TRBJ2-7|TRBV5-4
CASSLASGGFGEQYF
TGTGCCAGCAGCTTGGCTAGCGGGGGATTTGGCGAGCAGTACTTC
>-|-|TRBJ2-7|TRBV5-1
CASSLFPGEGFTYEQYF
TGCGCCAGCAGTCTCTTTCCGGGGGAAGGGTTCACCTACGAGCAGTACTTC
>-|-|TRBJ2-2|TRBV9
CASSVGGTGELFF
TGTGCCAGCAGCGTAGGGGGCACCGGGGAGCTGTTTTTT
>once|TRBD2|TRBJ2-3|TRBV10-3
CAISEPAGATDTQYF
TGTGCCATCAGTGAACCAGCGGGAGCCACAGATACGCAGTATTTT
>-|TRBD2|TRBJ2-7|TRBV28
CASSATSGGSYEQYF
TGTGCCAGCAGTGCGACTAGCGGGGGGTCCTACGAGCAGTACTTC
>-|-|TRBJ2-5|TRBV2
CAVRGNTKETQYF
TGTGCCGTACGTGGGAATACAAAAGAGACCCAGTACTTC
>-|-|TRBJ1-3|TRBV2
CASSGRASGNTIYF
TGTGCCAGCAGTGGCAGGGCCTCTGGAAACACCATATATTTT
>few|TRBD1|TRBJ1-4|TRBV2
CASRGRGLDEKLFF
TGTGCCAGCCGAGGTAGGGGGCTGGATGAAAAACTGTTTTTT
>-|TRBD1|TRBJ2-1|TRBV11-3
CASSLRGTGGNEQFF
TGTGCCAGCAGCCTCCGAGGGACAGGGGGTAATGAGCAGTTCTTC
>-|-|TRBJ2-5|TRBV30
CAWMRGSQETQYF
TGTGCCTGGATGAGGGGGTCACAAGAGACCCAGTACTTC
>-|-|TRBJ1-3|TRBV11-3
CASSPGPGISGNTIYF
TGTGCCAGCAGCCCCGGACCCGGGATCTCTGGAAACACCATATATTTT
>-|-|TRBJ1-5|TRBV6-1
CASSRGGDKQPQHF
TGTGCCAGCAGCCGAGGGGGGGACAAACAGCCCCAGCATTTT
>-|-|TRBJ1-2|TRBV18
CASSKDSYGYTF
TGTGCCAGCTCCAAGGACAGCTATGGCTACACCTTC
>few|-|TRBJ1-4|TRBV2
CASSRPGSEEKLFF
TGTGCCAGCAGCCGCCCTGGATCAGAGGAAAAACTGTTTTTT
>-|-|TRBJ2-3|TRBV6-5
CASTSGLSTDTQYF
TGTGCCAGCACTTCGGGACTCAGCACAGATACGCAGTATTTT
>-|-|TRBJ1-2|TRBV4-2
CASSQEARAHTF
TGTGCCAGCAGCCAAGAGGCCAGGGCCCACACCTTC
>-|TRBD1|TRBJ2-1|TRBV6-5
CASSSPRDRGRNEQFF
TGTGCCAGCAGTTCCCCCCGGGACAGGGGAAGGAATGAGCAGTTCTTC
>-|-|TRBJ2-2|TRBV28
CASYSWGTGELFF
TGTGCCTCATACTCATGGGGGACCGGGGAGCTGTTTTTT
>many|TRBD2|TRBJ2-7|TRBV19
CASSALGLAVDEQYF
TGTGCCAGTAGTGCCCTCGGACTAGCGGTGGACGAGCAGTACTTC
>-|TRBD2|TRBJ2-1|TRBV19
CASSINRGTSGRASYNEQFF
TGTGCCAGTAGTATAAATCGTGGGACTAGCGGGAGGGCCTCCTACAATGAGCAGTTCTTC
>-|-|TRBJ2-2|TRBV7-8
CASSLTQGTTGELFF
TGTGCCAGCAGCCTGACACAGGGAACTACCGGGGAGCTGTTTTTT
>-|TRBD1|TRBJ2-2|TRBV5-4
CASSLTGGRVGELFF
TGTGCCAGCAGCTTGACAGGGGGCCGGGTCGGGGAGCTGTTTTTT
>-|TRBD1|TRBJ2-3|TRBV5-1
CASSLGDRGHTQYF
TGCGCCAGCAGCTTGGGGGACAGGGGCCATACGCAGTATTTT
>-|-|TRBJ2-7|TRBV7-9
CASSLGPEPYEQYF
TGTGCCAGCAGCTTAGGGCCTGAACCCTACGAGCAGTACTTC
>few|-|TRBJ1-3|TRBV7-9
CASSLAGGNTIYF
TGTGCCAGCAGCTTAGCGGGCGGAAACACCATATATTTT
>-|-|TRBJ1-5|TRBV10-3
CAISQYSNQPQHF
TGTGCCATCAGCCAGTATAGCAATCAGCCCCAGCATTTT
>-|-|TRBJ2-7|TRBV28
CASSTPGTARAEQYF
TGTGCCAGCAGTACTCCCGGGACTGCACGGGCCGAGCAGTACTTC